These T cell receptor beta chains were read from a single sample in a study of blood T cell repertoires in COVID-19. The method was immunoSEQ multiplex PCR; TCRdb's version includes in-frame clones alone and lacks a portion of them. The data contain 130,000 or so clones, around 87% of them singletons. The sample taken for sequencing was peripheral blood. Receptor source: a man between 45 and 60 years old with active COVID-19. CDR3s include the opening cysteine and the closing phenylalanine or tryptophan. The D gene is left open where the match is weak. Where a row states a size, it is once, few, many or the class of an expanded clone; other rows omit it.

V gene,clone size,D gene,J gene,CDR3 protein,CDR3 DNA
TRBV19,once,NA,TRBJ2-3,CASREPSSTDTQYF,TGTGCCAGTAGAGAGCCTTCTAGCACAGATACGCAGTATTTT
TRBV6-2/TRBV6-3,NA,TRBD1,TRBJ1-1,CASSYGGGAYGEAFF,TGTGCCAGCAGTTATGGAGGGGGCGCGTATGGTGAAGCTTTCTTT
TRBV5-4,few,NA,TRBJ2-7,CASSIQGTWEQYF,TGTGCCAGCAGCATCCAGGGAACTTGGGAGCAGTACTTC
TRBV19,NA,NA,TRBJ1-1,CASSIREGNTEAFF,TGTGCCAGTAGTATCCGGGAGGGGAACACTGAAGCTTTCTTT
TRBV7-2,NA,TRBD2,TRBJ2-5,CASSAIAGTRQETQYF,TGTGCCAGCAGCGCTATAGCGGGGACCCGACAAGAGACCCAGTACTTC
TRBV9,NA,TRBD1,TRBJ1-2,CASSVGDRGGYYGYTF,TGTGCCAGCAGCGTAGGAGACAGGGGGGGATACTATGGCTACACCTTC
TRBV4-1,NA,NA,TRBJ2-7,CASSHPKGQSSYEQYF,TGCGCCAGCAGCCACCCCAAAGGACAGAGCTCCTACGAGCAGTACTTC
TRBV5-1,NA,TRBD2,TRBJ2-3,CASSATGRLAGSDTQYF,TGCGCCAGCAGCGCAACCGGTCGACTAGCGGGGTCGGATACGCAGTATTTT
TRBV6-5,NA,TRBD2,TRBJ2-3,CASSSRGDTQYF,TGTGCCAGCAGTTCGCGGGGGGATACGCAGTATTTT
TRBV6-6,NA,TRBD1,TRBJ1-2,CASSHATGGRFYGYTF,TGTGCCAGCAGTCACGCAACAGGGGGCAGGTTTTATGGCTACACCTTC
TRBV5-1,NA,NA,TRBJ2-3,CASSLRGGGLDTQYF,TGCGCCAGCAGCTTGAGGGGGGGCGGTCTGGATACGCAGTATTTT
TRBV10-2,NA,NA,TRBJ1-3,CASIPPSSGNTIYF,TGCGCCAGCATCCCGCCGAGCTCTGGAAACACCATATATTTT
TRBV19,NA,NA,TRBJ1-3,CASMRKTNSGNTIYF,TGTGCCAGTATGAGGAAGACTAACTCTGGAAACACCATATATTTT
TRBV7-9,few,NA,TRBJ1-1,CASSLVTLGGTEAFF,TGTGCCAGCAGCTTAGTTACTCTAGGTGGGACTGAAGCTTTCTTT
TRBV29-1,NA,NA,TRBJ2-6,CSVGTARPGGGSGANVLTF,TGCAGCGTCGGGACAGCCAGGCCAGGTGGGGGGTCTGGGGCCAACGTCCTGACTTTC
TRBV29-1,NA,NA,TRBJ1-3,CSVQIQEGNTIYF,TGCAGCGTTCAGATACAGGAAGGAAACACCATATATTTT
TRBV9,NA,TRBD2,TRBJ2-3,CASSERDAGGFTDTQYF,TGTGCCAGCAGCGAGAGGGATGCGGGGGGATTCACAGATACGCAGTATTTT
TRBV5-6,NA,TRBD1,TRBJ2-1,CASSSGFQQGADEQFF,TGTGCCAGCAGTTCTGGATTTCAGCAGGGGGCGGATGAGCAGTTCTTC
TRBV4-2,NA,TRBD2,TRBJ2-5,CASSSLPSGGNQETQYF,TGTGCCAGCAGCTCACTTCCTAGCGGGGGAAACCAAGAGACCCAGTACTTC
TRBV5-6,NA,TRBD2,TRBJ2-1,CASSLEVGGGLGSEQFF,TGTGCCAGCAGCTTGGAAGTGGGCGGGGGGCTAGGCAGTGAGCAGTTCTTC
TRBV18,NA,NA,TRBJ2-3,CATQNRATDTQYF,TGTGCCACCCAAAACCGAGCCACAGATACGCAGTATTTT
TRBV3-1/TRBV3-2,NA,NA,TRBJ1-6,CASTLGEAGYSPLHF,TGTGCCAGCACCCTAGGAGAGGCGGGGTATTCACCCCTCCACTTT
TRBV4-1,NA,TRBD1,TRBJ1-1,CASSQPPETGKTFF,TGCGCCAGCAGCCAACCCCCGGAGACAGGGAAGACTTTCTTT
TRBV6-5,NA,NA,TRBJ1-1,CASSYSSRTEAFF,TGTGCCAGCAGTTACTCGAGCAGGACTGAAGCTTTCTTT
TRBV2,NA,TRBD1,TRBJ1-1,CASRQTGGYTEAFF,TGTGCCAGCAGACAAACAGGGGGCTACACTGAAGCTTTCTTT
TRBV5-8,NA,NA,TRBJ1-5,CASSLDATANNQPQHF,TGTGCCAGCAGCTTGGATGCGACAGCCAACAATCAGCCCCAGCATTTT
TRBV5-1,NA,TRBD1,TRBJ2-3,CASSFTQRTGTDTQYF,TGCGCCAGCAGCTTTACCCAACGGACAGGGACAGATACGCAGTATTTT
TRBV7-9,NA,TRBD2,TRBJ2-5,CASRGGLAGQETQYF,TGTGCCAGCAGGGGGGGACTAGCGGGACAAGAGACCCAGTACTTC
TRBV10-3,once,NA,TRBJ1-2,CAISELANYGYTF,TGTGCCATCAGTGAACTGGCTAACTATGGCTACACCTTC
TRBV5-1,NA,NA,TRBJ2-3,CASSIGDNTDTQYF,TGCGCCAGCAGCATAGGGGACAACACAGATACGCAGTATTTT
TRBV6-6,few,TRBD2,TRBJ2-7,CASSYLIAGGTYEQYF,TGTGCCAGCAGTTACCTAATAGCGGGGGGGACATACGAGCAGTACTTC
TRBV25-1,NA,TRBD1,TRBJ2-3,CASSEGTGKVTDTQYF,TGTGCCAGCAGTGAGGGGACAGGCAAGGTCACAGATACGCAGTATTTT
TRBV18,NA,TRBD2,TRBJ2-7,CASSAGTTRGEQYF,TGTGCCAGCTCAGCCGGGACTACACGTGGGGAGCAGTACTTC
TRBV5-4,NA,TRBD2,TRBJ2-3,CASSSGLAGRSTDTQYF,TGTGCCAGCAGCTCGGGACTAGCGGGGAGAAGCACAGATACGCAGTATTTT
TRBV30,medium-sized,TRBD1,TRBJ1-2,CAWSQQGQGRGYTF,TGTGCCTGGAGTCAGCAAGGACAGGGTCGCGGCTACACCTTC
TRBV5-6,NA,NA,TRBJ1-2,CASLIRGGRDYGYTF,TGTGCCAGCCTCATTAGGGGGGGGCGCGACTATGGCTACACCTTC
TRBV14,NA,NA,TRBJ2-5,CASSQLGAGQETQYF,TGTGCCAGCAGCCAGCTAGGCGCGGGACAAGAGACCCAGTACTTC
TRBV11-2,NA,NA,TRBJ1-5,CASSLDGLGDQPQHF,TGTGCCAGCAGCTTAGATGGGTTGGGCGATCAGCCCCAGCATTTT
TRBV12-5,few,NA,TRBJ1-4,CASGRDRLFNEKLFF,TGTGCTAGTGGCCGCGACAGACTTTTCAATGAAAAACTGTTTTTT
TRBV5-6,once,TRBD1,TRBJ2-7,CASSSRQGLRNEQYF,TGTGCCAGCAGCAGCAGACAGGGCTTGAGGAACGAGCAGTACTTC
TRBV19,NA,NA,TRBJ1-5,CASSIGGSEQPQHF,TGTGCCAGTAGTATAGGAGGGAGCGAACAGCCCCAGCATTTT
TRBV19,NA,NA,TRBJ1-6,CASRGRDTNSPLHF,TGTGCCAGTAGGGGTCGGGACACTAATTCACCCCTCCACTTT
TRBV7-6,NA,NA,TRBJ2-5,CASSLVPYQETQYF,TGTGCCAGCAGCTTAGTTCCGTACCAAGAGACCCAGTACTTC
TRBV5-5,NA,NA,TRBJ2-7,CASSLEWIRGNEQYF,TGTGCCAGCAGCTTGGAATGGATCCGGGGGAACGAGCAGTACTTC
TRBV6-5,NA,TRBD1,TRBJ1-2,CASARGQANYGYTF,TGTGCCAGCGCAAGGGGACAGGCTAACTATGGCTACACCTTC
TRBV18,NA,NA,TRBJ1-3,CASSPGTSSGNTIYF,TGTGCCAGCTCACCCGGGACAAGCTCTGGAAACACCATATATTTT
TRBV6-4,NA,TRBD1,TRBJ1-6,CASSDSTGGSPLHF,TGTGCCAGCAGTGACTCTACAGGGGGATCACCCCTCCACTTT
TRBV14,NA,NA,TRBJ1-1,CASRQSGEAFF,TGTGCCAGCAGGCAGTCAGGTGAAGCTTTCTTT
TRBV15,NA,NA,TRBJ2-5,CATSRDNGQETQYF,TGTGCCACCAGCAGAGATAACGGTCAAGAGACCCAGTACTTC
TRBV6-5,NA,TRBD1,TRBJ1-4,CASSLSGTGREKLFF,TGTGCCAGCAGTTTATCCGGGACAGGGAGAGAAAAACTGTTTTTT
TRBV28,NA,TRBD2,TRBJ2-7,CASSPPGGRAYEQYF,TGTGCCAGCAGCCCTCCGGGGGGGAGAGCCTACGAGCAGTACTTC
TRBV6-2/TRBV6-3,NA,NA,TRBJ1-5,CASSNTGLNQPQHF,TGTGCCAGCAGTAATACAGGGCTCAATCAGCCCCAGCATTTT
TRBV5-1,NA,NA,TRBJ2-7,CASSLGGIYLNDEQYF,TGCGCCAGCAGCTTGGGAGGCATATACCTGAACGACGAGCAGTACTTC
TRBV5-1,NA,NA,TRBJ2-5,CASSSAWAETQYF,TGCGCCAGCAGCTCCGCTTGGGCGGAGACCCAGTACTTC
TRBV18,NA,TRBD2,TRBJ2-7,CASSLAGGSYEQYF,TGTGCCAGCTCTCTAGCGGGGGGCTCCTACGAGCAGTACTTC
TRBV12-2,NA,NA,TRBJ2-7,CASRFHLSRGGGWNSWYF,TGTGCAAGTCGCTTCCACCTCTCTCGCGGGGGGGGCTGGAACAGCTGGTACTTC
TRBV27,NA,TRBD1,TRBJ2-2,CASRSSTRQGLAGELFF,TGTGCCAGCAGATCATCGACGAGACAGGGGCTGGCCGGGGAGCTGTTTTTT
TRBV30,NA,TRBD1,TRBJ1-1,CAWSVKGALGAFF,TGTGCCTGGAGTGTAAAGGGGGCATTAGGAGCTTTCTTT
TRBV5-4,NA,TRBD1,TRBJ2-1,CASSLERTGGEFF,TGTGCCAGCAGCTTGGAGCGGACAGGGGGCGAGTTCTTC